Sequencing of this T cell receptor beta chain was carried out in a study of read filtering for tumor transcriptome and immune sequencing. Germline V lookup: CDR1 MNHNS, CDR2 SASEGT. The CDR3 extends over 16 amino acids. V lost 7 bases and J 6 bases, leaving 25 bases between the germline ends. This clonotype turned up a few times. Molecular barcoded adaptors covering alpha/delta and beta/gamma chains were used on roughly 370 ng RNA. TCRdb called the reads again in MiXCR, with one record for every CDR3 protein. This sample has 20,000 or so distinct CDR3 sequences; roughly 23% occur once, and the top ten carry approximately 25%.

Material for sequencing was a population of CD138-negative cells sorted from bone marrow. The TCR was taken from a donor older than 35 with multiple myeloma. The chain has TRBV6-1 and TRBJ2-7, with D perhaps TRBD1 (5 bases). The CDR3: CASTPVSVWGGGEQYF. The DNA of the CDR3 is TGTGCCAGCACCCCGGTCTCGGTGTGGGGCGGCGGCGAGCAGTACTTC.